Detailed here is one T cell receptor (beta chain). Its antigen is not known. Using its own MiXCR run on the reads, TCRdb lists one record per CDR3 protein. Among about 530,000 distinct CDR3 sequences listed, about a quarter were seen once. These data belong to a study of T cell repertoires in cytomegalovirus infection. About the research overall: Through public TCR beta signatures, both CMV infection and matching HLA type were indicated.

Study-level findings and limits: CMV carriers having the relevant HLA were flagged by cumulative public TCR beta family frequency. The response measured ex vivo was dominated by TCR beta clonotypes (HLA-C-restricted and CMV-specific).

CDR1 is SGHNT, CDR2 YENEEA, per germline. This CDR3 spans 17 amino acids. Trimming pared 1 base from V and 1 base from J, leaving 14 bases between. Sequencing used PBMCs. The TCR originated in a human donor in good health (CMV status not recorded). Some clones in this sample may be carry-over from other donors' samples. V gene TRBV11-3 combines with J gene TRBJ1-3; no reliable D call. The CDR3 loop is CASSLVSVGESGNTIYF. The CDR3 nucleotides read TGTGCCAGCAGCTTAGTATCAGTGGGTGAATCTGGAAACACCATATATTTT.